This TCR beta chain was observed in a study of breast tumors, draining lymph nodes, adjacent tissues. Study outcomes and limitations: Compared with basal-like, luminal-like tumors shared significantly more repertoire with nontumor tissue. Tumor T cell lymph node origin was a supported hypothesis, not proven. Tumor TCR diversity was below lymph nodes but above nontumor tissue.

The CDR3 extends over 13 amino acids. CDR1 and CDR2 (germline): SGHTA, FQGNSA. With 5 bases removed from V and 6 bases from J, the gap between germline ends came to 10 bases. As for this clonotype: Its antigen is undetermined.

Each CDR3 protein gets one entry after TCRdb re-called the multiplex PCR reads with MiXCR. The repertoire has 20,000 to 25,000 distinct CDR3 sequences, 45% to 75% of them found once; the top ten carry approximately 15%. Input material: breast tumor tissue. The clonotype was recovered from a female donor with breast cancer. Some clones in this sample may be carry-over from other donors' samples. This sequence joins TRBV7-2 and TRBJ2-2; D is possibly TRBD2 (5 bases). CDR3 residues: CASSEDWAGELFF. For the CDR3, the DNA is TGTGCCAGCAGCGAGGACTGGGCCGGGGAGCTGTTTTTT.